This T cell receptor beta chain is from a study of blood T cells in healthy people across ages. This CDR3 is 15 amino acids long. The germline V gene encodes CDR1 SNHLY and CDR2 FYNNEI. V lost 1 base to trimming and J lost 7 bases, with 11 bases between them. There are a few counts of this clonotype. A second PCR, run for about 6 to 12 cycles, used a sample-barcoded 5' primer plus a J-beta primer mix. Every cDNA molecule carried a tag from a template-switch adaptor bearing 12 random nucleotides. TCRdb fed the 5' RACE reads into MiXCR, producing one record per CDR3 protein. This sample has 1.5 million or so distinct CDR3 sequences, with approximately 42% found just once.

The clonotype originates from a woman aged 18-30 years in good health. Material for sequencing was blood. The V gene is TRBV2, the J gene TRBJ1-6; TRBD1 is a possible D gene (6 bases). The CDR3 DNA reads TGTGCCAGCAGTGAAGAACAGGGATTCAATTCACCCCTCCACTTT. This codes for CASSEEQGFNSPLHF.